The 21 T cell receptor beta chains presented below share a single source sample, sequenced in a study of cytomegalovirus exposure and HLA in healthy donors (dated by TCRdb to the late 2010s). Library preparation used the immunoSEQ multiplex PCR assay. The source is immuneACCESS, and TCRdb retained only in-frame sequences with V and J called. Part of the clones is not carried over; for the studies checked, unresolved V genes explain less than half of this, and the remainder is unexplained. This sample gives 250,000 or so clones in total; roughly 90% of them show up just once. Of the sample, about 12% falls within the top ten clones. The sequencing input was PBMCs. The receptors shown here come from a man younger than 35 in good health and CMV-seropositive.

DNA of the CDR3: TGCGCCAGCAGCTCCCCCGAGGGGCGGGAGGGCCACAATGAGCAGTTCTTC. As protein: CASSSPEGREGHNEQFF. This sequence joins TRBV5-1 and TRBJ2-1, with 9 bases that match TRBD2. CDR1 SGHRS and CDR2 YFSETQ come from the germline V gene. This CDR3 region has 17 residues. J gave up 5 bases and V 3 bases, and 12 bases lay outside the gene matches.

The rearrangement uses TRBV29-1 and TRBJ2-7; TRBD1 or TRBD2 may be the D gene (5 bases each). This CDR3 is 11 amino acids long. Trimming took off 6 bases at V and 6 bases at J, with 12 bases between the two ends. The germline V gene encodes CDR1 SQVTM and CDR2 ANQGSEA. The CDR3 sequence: CSVAWGSEQYF. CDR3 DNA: TGCAGCGTCGCCTGGGGGAGCGAGCAGTACTTC.

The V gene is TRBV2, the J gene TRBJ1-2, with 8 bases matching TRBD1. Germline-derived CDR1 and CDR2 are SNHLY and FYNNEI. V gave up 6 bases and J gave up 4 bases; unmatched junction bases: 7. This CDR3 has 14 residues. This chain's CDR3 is CASRWDRMAYGYTF. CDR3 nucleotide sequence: TGTGCCAGCAGATGGGACAGGATGGCCTATGGCTACACCTTC.

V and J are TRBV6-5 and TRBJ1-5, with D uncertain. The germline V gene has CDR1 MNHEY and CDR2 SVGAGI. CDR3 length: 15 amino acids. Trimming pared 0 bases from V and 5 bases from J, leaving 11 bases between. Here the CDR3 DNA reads TGTGCCAGCAGTTACTCGTACGATACCGATCAGCCCCAGCATTTT. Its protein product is CASSYSYDTDQPQHF.

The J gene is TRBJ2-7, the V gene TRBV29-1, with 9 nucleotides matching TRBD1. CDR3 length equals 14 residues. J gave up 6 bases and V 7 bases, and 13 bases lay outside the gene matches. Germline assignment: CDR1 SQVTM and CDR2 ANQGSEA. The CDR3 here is CSGGTGTSAGEQYF. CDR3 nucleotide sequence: TGCAGCGGGGGGACAGGGACCTCCGCGGGCGAGCAGTACTTC.

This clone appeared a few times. CDR3 coding DNA: TGCGCCAGCAGCCAAGATATCAGTACCGGGGAGCTGTTTTTT. It specifies CASSQDISTGELFF. The J gene is TRBJ2-2, the V gene TRBV4-1; no definite D call. The CDR3 totals 14 residues. Per the germline V gene, CDR1 is MGHRA and CDR2 is YSYEKL. V lost 0 bases and J 5 bases, leaving 7 bases between the germline ends.

The CDR3 sequence: CASSLDRAGNTIYF. For the CDR3, the DNA is TGTGCCAGCAGCTTGGACAGGGCTGGAAACACCATATATTTT. The chain couples TRBV13 to TRBJ1-3; 8 positions agree with TRBD1. V trimming: 3 bases; J trimming: 2 bases; junction bases outside the gene matches: 0. Germline V gene data show CDR1 as PRHDT and CDR2 as FYEKMQ (reference sequence). This CDR3 region has 14 residues.

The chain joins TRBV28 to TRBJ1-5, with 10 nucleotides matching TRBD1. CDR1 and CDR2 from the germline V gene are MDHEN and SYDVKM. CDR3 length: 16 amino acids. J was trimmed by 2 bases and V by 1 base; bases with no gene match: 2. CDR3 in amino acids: CASSLLGTGGNQPQHF. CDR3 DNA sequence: TGTGCCAGCAGTTTATTGGGGACAGGGGGCAATCAGCCCCAGCATTTT.

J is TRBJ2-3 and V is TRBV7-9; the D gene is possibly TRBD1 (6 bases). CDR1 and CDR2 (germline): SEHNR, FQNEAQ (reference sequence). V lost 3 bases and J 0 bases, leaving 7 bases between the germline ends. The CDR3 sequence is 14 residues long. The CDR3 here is CASSFTGSTDTQYF. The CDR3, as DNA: TGTGCCAGCAGCTTCACAGGGAGCACAGATACGCAGTATTTT.

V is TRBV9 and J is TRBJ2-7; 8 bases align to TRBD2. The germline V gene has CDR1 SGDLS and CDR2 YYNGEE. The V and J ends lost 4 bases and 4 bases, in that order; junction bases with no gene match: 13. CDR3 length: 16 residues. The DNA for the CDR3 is TGTGCCAGCAGCATAGGGGCCAGCGGGAGTGAGTACGAGCAGTACTTC. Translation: CASSIGASGSEYEQYF.

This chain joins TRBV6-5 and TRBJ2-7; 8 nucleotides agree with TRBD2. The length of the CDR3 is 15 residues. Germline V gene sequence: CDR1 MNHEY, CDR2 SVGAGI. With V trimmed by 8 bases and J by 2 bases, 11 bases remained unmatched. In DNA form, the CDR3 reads TGTGCCAGCCGTCGGGGGGGAGTAAGTACCTACGAGCAGTACTTC. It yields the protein CASRRGGVSTYEQYF.

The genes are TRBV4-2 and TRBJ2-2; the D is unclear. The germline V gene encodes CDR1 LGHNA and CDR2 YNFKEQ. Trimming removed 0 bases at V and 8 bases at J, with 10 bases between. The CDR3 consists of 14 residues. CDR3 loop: CASSQDKVPGELFF. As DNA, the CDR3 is TGTGCCAGCAGCCAAGATAAAGTCCCAGGGGAGCTGTTTTTT.

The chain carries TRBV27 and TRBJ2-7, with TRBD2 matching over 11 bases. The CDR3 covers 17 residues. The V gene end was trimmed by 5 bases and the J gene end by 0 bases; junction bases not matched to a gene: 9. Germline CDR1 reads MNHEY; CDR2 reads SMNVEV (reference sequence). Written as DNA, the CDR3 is TGTGCCAGCAGTCGGGCTAGCGGGAGGCCGAGCTCCTACGAGCAGTACTTC. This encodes CASSRASGRPSSYEQYF.

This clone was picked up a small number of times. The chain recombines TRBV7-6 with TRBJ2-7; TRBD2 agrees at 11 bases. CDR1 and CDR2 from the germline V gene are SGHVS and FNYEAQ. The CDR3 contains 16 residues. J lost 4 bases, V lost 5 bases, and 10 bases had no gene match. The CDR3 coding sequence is TGTGCCAGCAGCCCCCGACTAGCGGGATCTAATTACGAGCAGTACTTC. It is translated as CASSPRLAGSNYEQYF.

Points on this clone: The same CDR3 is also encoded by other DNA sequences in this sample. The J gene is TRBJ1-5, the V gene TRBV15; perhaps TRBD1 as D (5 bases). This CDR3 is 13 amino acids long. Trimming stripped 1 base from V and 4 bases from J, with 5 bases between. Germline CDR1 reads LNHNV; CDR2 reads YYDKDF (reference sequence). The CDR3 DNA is TGTGCCACCAGCAGAGGGGGGAATCAGCCCCAGCATTTT. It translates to CATSRGGNQPQHF.

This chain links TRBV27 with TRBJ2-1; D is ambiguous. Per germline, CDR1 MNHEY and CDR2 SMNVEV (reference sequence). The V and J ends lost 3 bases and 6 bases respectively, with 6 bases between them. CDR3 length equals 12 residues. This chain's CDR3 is CASSLTSNEQFF. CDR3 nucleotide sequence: TGTGCCAGCAGTTTGACGAGCAATGAGCAGTTCTTC.

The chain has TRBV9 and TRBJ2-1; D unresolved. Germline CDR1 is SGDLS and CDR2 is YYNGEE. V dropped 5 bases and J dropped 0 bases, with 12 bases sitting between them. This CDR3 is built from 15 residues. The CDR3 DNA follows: TGTGCCAGCAGTATCGGCGGAGACTCCTACAATGAGCAGTTCTTC. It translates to CASSIGGDSYNEQFF.

CDR3 residues: CASSPGRGVYNEQFF. CDR3 nucleotides: TGTGCCAGCAGCCCCGGGAGGGGGGTTTACAATGAGCAGTTCTTC. The chain has TRBV7-9 and TRBJ2-1; 8 bases are shared with TRBD2. V shed 5 bases and J 4 bases; nucleotides not matched to a gene: 7. This CDR3 has 15 residues. The germline gives CDR1 SEHNR, CDR2 FQNEAQ (reference sequence).

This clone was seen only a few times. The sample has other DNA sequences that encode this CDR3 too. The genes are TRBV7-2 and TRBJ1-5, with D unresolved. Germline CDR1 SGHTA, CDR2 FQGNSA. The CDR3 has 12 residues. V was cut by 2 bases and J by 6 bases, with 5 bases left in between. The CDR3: CASSLRGQPQHF. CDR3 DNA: TGTGCCAGCAGCTTACGGGGTCAGCCCCAGCATTTT.

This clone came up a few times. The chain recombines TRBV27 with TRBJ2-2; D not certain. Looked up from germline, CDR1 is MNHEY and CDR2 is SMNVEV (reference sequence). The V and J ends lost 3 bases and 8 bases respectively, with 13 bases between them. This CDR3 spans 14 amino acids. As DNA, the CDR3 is TGTGCCAGCAGTTTCGGGCTGATAGGGGGGGAGCTGTTTTTT. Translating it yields CASSFGLIGGELFF.

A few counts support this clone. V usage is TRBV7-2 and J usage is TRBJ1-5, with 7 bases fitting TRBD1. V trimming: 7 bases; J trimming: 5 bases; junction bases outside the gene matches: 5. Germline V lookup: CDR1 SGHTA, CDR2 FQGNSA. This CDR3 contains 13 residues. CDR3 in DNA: TGTGCCAGCACCCGGGACAGTTATCAGCCCCAGCATTTT. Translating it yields CASTRDSYQPQHF.